The clone carrying this T cell receptor beta chain was seen a few times. Its specificity is not known. One end of the junction is discordant with germline, which a read error may explain. This specimen comes from a study of T cells after yellow fever vaccination. Study background: Any fraction with a low cell number was prepared using SMART-Seq v4 Ultra Low Input.

CDR1 is SGDLS and CDR2 is YYNGEE in the germline V gene. The CDR3 spans 16 residues. Findings of the study overall: Most primary-vaccination clones recurred post-booster (roughly 96% CD4, more than 85% CD8). Abundant contaminating clonotypes from the bulk population could appear in FACS-sorted repertoires.

TCRdb fed the 5' RACE reads into MiXCR, producing one record per CDR3 protein. This table holds about 340,000 distinct CDR3 sequences, roughly 4% found once. The clonotype was recovered from a man aged 18 to 30 who received the YFV17D yellow fever vaccine. The source was PBMCs, collected 5 days after the yellow fever booster vaccination. This chain connects TRBV9 to TRBJ2-3; possible D gene TRBD2, 6 bases. CDR3 amino acids: CASTSLGRGRTYTQYF. CDR3 DNA sequence: TGTGCCAGCACCTCTTTGGGGCGGGGCCGCACATATACGCAGTATTTT.